Described below is a single T cell receptor beta chain sequence and its context. Its target is unknown. Profiled with immunoSEQ multiplex PCR; TCRdb holds only in-frame clones, not every one. The profile covers 90,000 to 150,000 clones, with around 88% appearing a single time and around 1.9% taken by the ten largest. The sample originates from a study of cytomegalovirus exposure and HLA in healthy donors. About the research overall: The roughly 110 validation repertoires matched the approximately 700 first-cohort repertoires in platform, a later analysis reported.

The CDR3 totals 12 residues. The junction had 4 bases not matched to a gene; V was cut back by 4 bases and J by 8 bases. CDR1 is SGHRS and CDR2 is YFSETQ in the germline V gene. General study findings and limits: It was found in a later analysis that first-cohort TCR clusters tended to co-occur in the 100 to 150 validation repertoires. Researchers reported that a few CMV-associated chains were confirmed in vitro as CMV antigen-specific.

This rearrangement joins TRBV5-1 to TRBJ1-2, with TRBD1 identical over 8 bases. Specimen: PBMCs. The source of this sequence is a man between 18 and 35 years old in good health and CMV-seronegative. Here the CDR3 reads CASSQDREGYTF. For the CDR3, the DNA is TGCGCCAGCAGCCAGGACAGGGAGGGCTACACCTTC.